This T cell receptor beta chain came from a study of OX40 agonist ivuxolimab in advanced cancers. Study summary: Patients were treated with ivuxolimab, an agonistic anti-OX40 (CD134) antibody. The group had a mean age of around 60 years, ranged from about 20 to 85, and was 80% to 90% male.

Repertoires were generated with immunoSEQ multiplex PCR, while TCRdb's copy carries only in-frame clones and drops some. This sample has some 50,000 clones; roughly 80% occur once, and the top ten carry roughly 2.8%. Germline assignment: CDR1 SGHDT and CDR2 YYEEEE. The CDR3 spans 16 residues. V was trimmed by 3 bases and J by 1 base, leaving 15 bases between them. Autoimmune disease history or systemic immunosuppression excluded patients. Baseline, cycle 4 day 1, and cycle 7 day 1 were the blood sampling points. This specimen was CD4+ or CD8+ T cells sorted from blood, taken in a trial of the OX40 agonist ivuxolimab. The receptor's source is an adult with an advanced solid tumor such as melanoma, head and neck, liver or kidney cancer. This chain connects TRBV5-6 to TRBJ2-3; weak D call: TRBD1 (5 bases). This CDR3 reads CASSYRTTPRTDTQYF. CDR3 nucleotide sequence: TGTGCCAGCAGCTACAGGACCACCCCCCGCACAGATACGCAGTATTTT.